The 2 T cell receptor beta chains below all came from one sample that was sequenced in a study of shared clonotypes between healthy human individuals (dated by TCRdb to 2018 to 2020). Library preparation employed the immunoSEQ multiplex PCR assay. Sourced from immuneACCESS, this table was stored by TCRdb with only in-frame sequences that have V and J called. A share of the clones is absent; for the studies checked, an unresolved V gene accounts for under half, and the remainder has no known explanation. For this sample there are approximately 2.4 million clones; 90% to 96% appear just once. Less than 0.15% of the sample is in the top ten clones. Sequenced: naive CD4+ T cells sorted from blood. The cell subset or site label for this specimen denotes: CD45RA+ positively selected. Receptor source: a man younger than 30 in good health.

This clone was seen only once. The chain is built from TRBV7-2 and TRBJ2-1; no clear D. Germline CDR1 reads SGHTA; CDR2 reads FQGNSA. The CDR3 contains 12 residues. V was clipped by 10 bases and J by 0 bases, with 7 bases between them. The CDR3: CATYSSYNEQFF. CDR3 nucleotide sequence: TGTGCCACCTACAGCTCCTACAATGAGCAGTTCTTC.

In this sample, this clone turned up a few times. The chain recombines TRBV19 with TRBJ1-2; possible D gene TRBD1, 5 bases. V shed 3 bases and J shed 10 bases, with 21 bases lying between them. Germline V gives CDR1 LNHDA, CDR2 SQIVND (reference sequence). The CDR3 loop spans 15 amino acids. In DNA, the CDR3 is TGTGCCAGTAGTATCTGGCCGGGACGGTCTTTTGACTACACCTTC. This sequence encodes CASSIWPGRSFDYTF.